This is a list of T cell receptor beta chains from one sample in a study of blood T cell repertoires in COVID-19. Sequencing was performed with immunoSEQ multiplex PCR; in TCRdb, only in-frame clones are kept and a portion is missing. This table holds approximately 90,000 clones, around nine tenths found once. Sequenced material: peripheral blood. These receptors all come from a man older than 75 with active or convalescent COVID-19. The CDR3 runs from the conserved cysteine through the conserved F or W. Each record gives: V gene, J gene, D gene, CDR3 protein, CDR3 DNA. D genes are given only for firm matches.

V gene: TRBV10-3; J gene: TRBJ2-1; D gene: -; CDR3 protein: CAISDGGYYNEQFF; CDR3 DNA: TGTGCCATCAGTGACGGGGGATACTACAATGAGCAGTTCTTC
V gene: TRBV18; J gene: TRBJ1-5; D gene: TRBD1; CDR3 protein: CASSVGQGDQPQHF; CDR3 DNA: TGTGCCAGCTCAGTCGGACAGGGTGATCAGCCCCAGCATTTT
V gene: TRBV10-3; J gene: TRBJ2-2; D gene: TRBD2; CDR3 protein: CAISGLLGGRKNTGELFF; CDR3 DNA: TGTGCCATCAGTGGTCTTTTGGGCGGGAGAAAGAACACCGGGGAGCTGTTTTTT
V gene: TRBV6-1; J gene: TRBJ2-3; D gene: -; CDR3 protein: CASSESRDTQYF; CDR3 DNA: TGTGCCAGCAGTGAGAGCAGGGATACGCAGTATTTT
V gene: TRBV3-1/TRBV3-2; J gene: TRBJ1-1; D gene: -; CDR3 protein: CASSHGTVGNTEAFF; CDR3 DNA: TGTGCCAGCAGCCACGGAACAGTTGGGAACACTGAAGCTTTCTTT
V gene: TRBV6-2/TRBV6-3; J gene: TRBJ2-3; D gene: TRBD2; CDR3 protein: CASSYDGLAGLSTSTDTQYF; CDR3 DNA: TGTGCCAGCAGTTACGACGGACTAGCGGGACTTTCGACTAGCACAGATACGCAGTATTTT
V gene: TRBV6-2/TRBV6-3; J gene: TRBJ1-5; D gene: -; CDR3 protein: CASSHREGAQHF; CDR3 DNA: TGTGCCAGCAGTCACAGGGAGGGGGCCCAGCATTTT
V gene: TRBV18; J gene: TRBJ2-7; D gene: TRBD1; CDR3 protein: CASSPSGSQQGEQYF; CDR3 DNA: TGTGCCAGCTCACCCTCCGGGTCGCAACAGGGGGAGCAGTACTTC
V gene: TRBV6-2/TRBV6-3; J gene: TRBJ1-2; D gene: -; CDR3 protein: CASSYSGRRETF; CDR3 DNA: TGTGCCAGCAGTTACTCAGGGAGGCGGGAAACCTTC
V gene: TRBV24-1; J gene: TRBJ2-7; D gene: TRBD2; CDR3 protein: CATSHSGRFYEQYF; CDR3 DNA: TGTGCCACCAGCCATAGCGGGAGGTTCTACGAGCAGTACTTC
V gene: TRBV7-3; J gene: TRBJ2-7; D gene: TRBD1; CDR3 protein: CASSPGTGGEQYF; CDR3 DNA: TGTGCCAGCAGCCCAGGGACAGGTGGGGAGCAGTACTTC